This T cell receptor (beta chain) was recorded in a study of spatial heterogeneity in lung cancer. V lost 4 bases and J 4 bases, leaving 10 bases between the germline ends. Germline V lookup: CDR1 SQVTM, CDR2 ANQGSEA. This CDR3 is 12 amino acids long. Time point indicated: sample taken at primary tumor resection. In this sample, this clonotype turned up a few times. TCRdb reprocessed the 5' RACE reads via MiXCR and lists one record per CDR3 protein. The table shows some 7,700 distinct CDR3 sequences, with less than 20% occurring only once. The source was normal lung tissue next to the tumor, collected at surgery. The chain links TRBV29-1 to TRBJ2-5; TRBD1 is a possible D gene (5 bases). The receptor was derived from a male donor with early-stage non-small cell lung cancer. The CDR3 DNA reads TGCAGCGTTGTGGAGCAGGGAGAGACCCAGTACTTC. Translating gives CSVVEQGETQYF.